What follows are 25 T cell receptor beta chains derived from one specimen sequenced in a study of T cell responses to AZD1222 COVID-19 vaccine. Sequenced by immunoSEQ multiplex PCR; TCRdb stores in-frame clones only, minus some. Of under 150,000 clones in the sample, 80% to 90% were seen once. The source was peripheral blood, collected on day 0 of MenACWY control vaccination. Source of these receptors: an adult in good health.

The genes are TRBV5-1 and TRBJ2-3, with a weak D call TRBD1 (6 bases). V lost 2 bases, J lost 0 bases, and 13 bases lay in between. Germline CDR1 SGHRS, CDR2 YFSETQ. The CDR3 has 16 residues. CDR3 DNA: TGCGCCAGCAGCTTTCGAGGGGGAGCTAGCACAGATACGCAGTATTTT. Translated: CASSFRGGASTDTQYF.

The rearrangement links TRBV6-1 to TRBJ1-6; D is perhaps TRBD1 (5 bases). The CDR3 has 15 amino acids. Per germline, CDR1 MNHNS and CDR2 SASEGT. V lost 3 bases to trimming and J lost 8 bases, with 14 bases between them. CDR3 protein: CASSEDRQGYSPLHF. The CDR3 nucleotides are TGTGCCAGCAGTGAGGACCGGCAGGGCTATTCACCCCTCCACTTT.

On this clone: At one boundary the junction diverges from the germline segment, which might be a read error. J is TRBJ1-4 and V is TRBV28; 9 bases map to TRBD1. This CDR3 contains 12 residues. Germline CDR1 reads MDHEN; CDR2 reads SYDVKM. The DNA for the CDR3 is TGTGCCAGCAGTAACCAACCGGGACAGGGAATTTTT. Protein sequence: CASSNQPGQGIF.

The chain links TRBV19 to TRBJ2-7, with TRBD1 matching 9 bases. This CDR3 contains 14 residues. CDR1 is LNHDA and CDR2 is SQIVND in the germline V gene (reference sequence). Trimming at V came to 5 bases and at J to 2 bases, leaving 4 bases not matched to a gene. The CDR3 DNA follows: TGTGCCAGTAGTTTCGGACAGGGGCCCTACGAGCAGTACTTC. Its protein is CASSFGQGPYEQYF.

V and J are TRBV2 and TRBJ1-5, with unresolved D. Trimming stripped 5 bases from V and 0 bases from J, with 8 bases between. The CDR3 runs to 14 residues. The germline gives CDR1 SNHLY, CDR2 FYNNEI. CDR3 coding DNA: TGTGCCAGCAGTCGTTATTATAGCAATCAGCCCCAGCATTTT. Translated: CASSRYYSNQPQHF.

This chain connects TRBV19 to TRBJ1-3, with TRBD1 as a possible D gene (6 bases). The CDR3 sequence is 16 residues long. V gave up 2 bases and J gave up 0 bases, with 11 bases separating them. The germline V gene encodes CDR1 LNHDA and CDR2 SQIVND (reference sequence). The CDR3 loop is CASSIRYRASGNTIYF. CDR3 coding DNA: TGTGCCAGTAGTATAAGATACAGGGCCTCTGGAAACACCATATATTTT.

The chain combines TRBV4-3 with TRBJ2-6, with 8 bases aligning to TRBD2. CDR1 and CDR2 (germline): LGHNA, YSLEER. The CDR3 runs 17 residues. V was clipped by 0 bases and J by 2 bases; unmatched bases: 3. The CDR3 here is CASSQEGSGAGANVLTF. As DNA, the CDR3 is TGCGCCAGCAGCCAAGAAGGTAGCGGGGCTGGGGCCAACGTCCTGACTTTC.

The chain recombines TRBV18 with TRBJ1-2; 10 bases agree with TRBD1. CDR1 is KGHSH, CDR2 LQKENI, per germline. The CDR3 covers 16 residues. V was pared by 2 bases and J by 8 bases, with 11 bases of the junction left unmatched. CDR3 protein: CASSPETGGASYGYTF. The CDR3 coding sequence is TGTGCCAGCTCACCAGAGACAGGGGGCGCTTCCTACGGCTACACCTTC.

The chain employs TRBV7-9 and TRBJ2-3; possibly TRBD2 for D (6 bases). This CDR3 region has 17 residues. V was shortened by 1 base and J by 6 bases, with 20 bases between the two germline ends. CDR1 is SEHNR, CDR2 FQNEAQ, per germline (reference sequence). DNA for the CDR3: TGTGCCAGCAGCTTAGGGCGCTTGGGACTGACCCCGGATACGCAGTATTTT. This translates into CASSLGRLGLTPDTQYF.

The gene calls are TRBV5-1 and TRBJ2-1; D is unresolved. This CDR3 spans 15 amino acids. V lost 4 bases and J lost 6, with 17 bases in between. CDR1 SGHRS and CDR2 YFSETQ come from the germline V gene. Written as DNA, the CDR3 is TGCGCCAGCAGCCCTGGGGATAGTGTGGTCAATGAGCAGTTCTTC. This translates into CASSPGDSVVNEQFF.

This clone was detected only once. The chain links TRBV7-2 to TRBJ2-7; 7 bases map to TRBD1. The CDR3 consists of 14 residues. The germline gives CDR1 SGHTA, CDR2 FQGNSA. Trimming took 6 bases from V and 4 from J; bases not matched to a gene: 9. CDR3 coding DNA: TGTGCCAGCAGTTACAACGACAGGGAATACGAGCAGTACTTC. Its protein is CASSYNDREYEQYF.

The chain employs TRBV9 and TRBJ1-4; TRBD1 matches at 9 bases. The CDR3 covers 18 residues. V lost 4 bases and J lost 0; bases outside the gene matches: 10. From germline, CDR1 is SGDLS and CDR2 YYNGEE. CDR3 nucleotides: TGTGCCAGCAGCCCGTCCCGGGACAGGGCTGCAACTAATGAAAAACTGTTTTTT. This translates into CASSPSRDRAATNEKLFF.

CDR3 sequence (DNA): TGTGCCAGTAGTATTGCCCCTAGGCGCAGCACAGATACGCAGTATTTT. Residues: CASSIAPRRSTDTQYF. The chain has TRBV19 and TRBJ2-3; no clear D. The CDR3 sequence is 16 residues long. The V end was cut by 3 bases, the J end by 0 bases, with 13 bases between. Germline V gene data show CDR1 as LNHDA and CDR2 as SQIVND (reference sequence).

In nucleotides, the CDR3 is TGTGCCAGCAGGTTGGGACAGGGGGCAAATGAGCAGTACTTC. Its translation: CASRLGQGANEQYF. The chain is built from TRBV27 and TRBJ2-7; 12 bases are shared with TRBD1. Germline V gene sequence: CDR1 MNHEY, CDR2 SMNVEV (reference sequence). V shed 6 bases, J shed 7 bases, and the junction held 7 bases outside the gene matches. The CDR3 is 14 amino acids.

J is TRBJ1-2 and V is TRBV3-1 (or the pseudogene TRBV3-2); no clear D. This CDR3 has 14 residues. Germline loops: CDR1 LGHDT, CDR2 YNNKEL (reference sequence). V lost 6 bases to trimming and J lost 0 bases, with 11 bases between them. CDR3 protein: CASSPDGANYGYTF. The DNA of the CDR3 is TGTGCCAGCAGTCCGGATGGGGCTAACTATGGCTACACCTTC.

This clone has a handful of counts. This chain uses TRBV5-4 with TRBJ2-3, with D perhaps TRBD1 (5 bases). The V gene's germline CDR1 is SGHNT and CDR2 YYREEE (reference sequence). This CDR3 contains 12 residues. V was cut by 7 bases and J by 3 bases, with 9 bases left in between. CDR3 nucleotide sequence: TGTGCCAGCGGCAGGGAAACAGATACGCAGTATTTT. As protein: CASGRETDTQYF.

V and J are TRBV18 and TRBJ2-1; 7 bases fit TRBD1. Germline V lookup: CDR1 KGHSH, CDR2 LQKENI. The ends lost 5 bases at V and 0 bases at J; junction bases unmatched: 7. The CDR3 is made up of 16 amino acids. CDR3 sequence (DNA): TGTGCCAGCTCATTAACCGGGACAGACTCCTACAATGAGCAGTTCTTC. Protein product: CASSLTGTDSYNEQFF. Full variable domain (rest looked up from reference TRBV18 and TRBJ2-1): NAGVMQNPRHLVRRRGQEARLRCSPMKGHSHVYWYRQLPEEGLKFMVYLQKENIIDESGMPKERFSAEFPKEGPSILRIQQVVRGDSAAYFCASSLTGTDSYNEQFFGPGTRLTVL.

V usage is TRBV7-6 and J usage is TRBJ2-1; TRBD1 matches 7 bases. Germline CDR1 SGHVS, CDR2 FNYEAQ. CDR3 length: 13 amino acids. J lost 6 bases, V lost 4 bases, and 3 bases had no gene match. CDR3 sequence (DNA): TGTGCCAGCAGCTCCCGGACAGGCAATGAGCAGTTCTTC. Translation: CASSSRTGNEQFF.

The V and J genes are TRBV5-1 and TRBJ1-4; 9 bases fit TRBD1. Germline lookup yields CDR1 SGHRS and CDR2 YFSETQ. The CDR3 has 15 residues. The ends lost 0 bases at V and 6 bases at J; junction bases unmatched: 3. The CDR3 loop reads CASSLGGQGDEKLFF. CDR3 in DNA: TGCGCCAGCAGCTTGGGGGGACAGGGAGATGAAAAACTGTTTTTT.

The V call is TRBV28, the J call TRBJ2-3; 10 bases are a match to TRBD2. V lost 6 bases, J lost 5 bases, and 5 bases stayed unmatched. Germline V lookup: CDR1 MDHEN, CDR2 SYDVKM. The CDR3 spans 14 residues. The CDR3 DNA reads as TGTGCCAGCAGAACTAGCGGGGCCCAAGATACGCAGTATTTT. Translated: CASRTSGAQDTQYF.

The chain couples TRBV19 to TRBJ2-5, with a weak D call TRBD2 (6 bases). With 6 bases removed from V and 0 bases from J, the gap between germline ends came to 11 bases. The CDR3 is 14 amino acids. The germline CDR1 and CDR2 sequences are LNHDA and SQIVND (reference sequence). CDR3 protein: CASRGGTDQETQYF. DNA for the CDR3: TGTGCCAGTAGAGGCGGGACGGACCAAGAGACCCAGTACTTC.

The V gene is TRBV29-1, the J gene TRBJ2-1, with 9 bases identical to TRBD1. Trimming cost V 7 bases and J 8 bases; bases outside gene matches: 12. From germline, CDR1 is SQVTM and CDR2 ANQGSEA. The CDR3 has 14 residues. DNA for the CDR3: TGCAGCGCCCACCCGGGACAGGGCCCGGATGAGCAGTTCTTC. This gives the protein CSAHPGQGPDEQFF.

The chain uses TRBV7-2 and TRBJ1-4, with TRBD1 matching over 8 bases. This CDR3 is built from 14 residues. Per germline, CDR1 SGHTA and CDR2 FQGNSA. V lost 4 bases and J lost 9; bases outside the gene matches: 7. The CDR3 nucleotides read TGTGCCAGCAGCTCCGGACAGGGATATAAAAAACTGTTTTTT. Protein: CASSSGQGYKKLFF.

The V gene is TRBV16, the J gene TRBJ2-7; D ambiguous. CDR1 is KGHSY, CDR2 FQNENV, per germline. Trimming removed 0 bases from V and 0 bases from J, with 9 bases in between. The CDR3 is made up of 15 amino acids. The CDR3 region is CASSQSQQSSYEQYF. The CDR3 DNA follows: TGTGCCAGCAGCCAATCGCAACAGAGCTCCTACGAGCAGTACTTC.

The rearrangement joins TRBV3-1 (or the pseudogene TRBV3-2) to TRBJ2-1; 8 bases align to TRBD1. V lost 4 bases to trimming and J lost 7 bases; unmatched junction nucleotides: 6. The CDR3 consists of 14 residues. Germline V gives CDR1 LGHDT, CDR2 YNNKEL (reference sequence). This CDR3 is CASSRQGLVNEQFF. The CDR3 bases are TGTGCCAGCAGCCGACAGGGGTTAGTGAATGAGCAGTTCTTC.